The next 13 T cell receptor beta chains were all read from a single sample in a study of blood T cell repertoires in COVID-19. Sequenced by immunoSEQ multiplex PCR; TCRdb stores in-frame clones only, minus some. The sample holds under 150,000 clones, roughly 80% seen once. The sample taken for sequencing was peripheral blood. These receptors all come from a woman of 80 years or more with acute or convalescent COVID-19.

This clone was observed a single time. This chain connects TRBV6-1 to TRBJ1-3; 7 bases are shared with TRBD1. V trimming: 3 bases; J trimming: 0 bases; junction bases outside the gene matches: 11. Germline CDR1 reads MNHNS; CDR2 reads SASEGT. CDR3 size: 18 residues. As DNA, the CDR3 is TGTGCCAGCAGTGAGGGACCCGGGACAGCGATCTCTGGAAACACCATATATTTT. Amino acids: CASSEGPGTAISGNTIYF.

The CDR3 sequence is CASRYTGAGANVLTF. CDR3 sequence (DNA): TGTGCCAGCAGGTACACAGGGGCTGGGGCCAACGTCCTGACTTTC. This chain uses TRBV6-2 or TRBV6-3 with TRBJ2-6; TRBD1 matches at 7 bases. CDR1 is MNHEY, CDR2 SVGEGT, per germline. With V trimmed by 6 bases and J by 2 bases, 4 bases remained unmatched. The CDR3 is 15 amino acids.

CDR3 in amino acids: CASSIAAGVEQFF. CDR3 sequence (DNA): TGTGCCAGTAGTATAGCAGCGGGAGTTGAGCAGTTCTTC. The chain carries TRBV19 and TRBJ2-1; 8 bases align to TRBD2. Trimming took 1 base from V and 9 from J; bases not matched to a gene: 2. This CDR3 is 13 amino acids long. Germline CDR1 and CDR2: LNHDA and SQIVND (reference sequence).

Here the CDR3 reads CASSPTRQGVNEKLFF. The CDR3 region has the DNA TGTGCCAGCTCACCCACCCGACAGGGAGTGAATGAAAAACTGTTTTTT. The chain links TRBV18 to TRBJ1-4; 7 bases match TRBD1. CDR1 and CDR2 (germline): KGHSH, LQKENI. The CDR3 contains 16 residues. With 3 bases clipped from V and 5 bases from J, the junction kept 9 bases outside the gene matches.

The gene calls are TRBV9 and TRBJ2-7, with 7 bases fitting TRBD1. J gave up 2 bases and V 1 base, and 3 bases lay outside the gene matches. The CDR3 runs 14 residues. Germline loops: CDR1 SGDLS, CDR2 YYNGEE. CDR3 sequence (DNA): TGTGCCAGCAGCGTAACGGGACAGCCCTACGAGCAGTACTTC. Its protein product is CASSVTGQPYEQYF. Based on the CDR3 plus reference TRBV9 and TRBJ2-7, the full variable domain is DSGVTQTPKHLITATGQRVTLRCSPRSGDLSVYWYQQSLDQGLQFLIQYYNGEERAKGNILERFSAQQFPDLHSELNLSSLELGDSALYFCASSVTGQPYEQYFGPGTRLTVT.

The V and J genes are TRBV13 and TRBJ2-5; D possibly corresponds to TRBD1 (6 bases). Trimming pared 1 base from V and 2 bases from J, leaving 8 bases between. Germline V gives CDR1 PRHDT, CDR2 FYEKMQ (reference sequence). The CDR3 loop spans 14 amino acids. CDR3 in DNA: TGTGCCAGCAGCTTAGTCCAGGGGCAAGAGACCCAGTACTTC. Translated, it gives CASSLVQGQETQYF. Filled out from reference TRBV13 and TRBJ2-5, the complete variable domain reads AAGVIQSPRHLIKEKRETATLKCYPIPRHDTVYWYQQGPGQDPQFLISFYEKMQSDKGSIPDRFSAQQFSDYHSELNMSSLELGDSALYFCASSLVQGQETQYFGPGTRLLVL.

In nucleotides, the CDR3 is TGTGCCAGCAGTTACCAAGCGGGGCCGCAGTTCTTC. Translation: CASSYQAGPQFF. This rearrangement joins TRBV6-6 to TRBJ2-1, with 7 bases that match TRBD2. The CDR3 spans 12 residues. CDR1 is MNHNY, CDR2 SVGAGI, per germline (reference sequence). V gave up 2 bases and J gave up 12 bases; unmatched junction bases: 4.

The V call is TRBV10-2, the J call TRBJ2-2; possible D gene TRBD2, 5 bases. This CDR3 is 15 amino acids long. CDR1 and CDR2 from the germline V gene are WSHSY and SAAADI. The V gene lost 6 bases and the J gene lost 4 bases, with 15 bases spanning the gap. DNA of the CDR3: TGCGCCAGCAGCAAGGACTCTCTCGGCACCGGGGAGCTGTTTTTT. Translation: CASSKDSLGTGELFF.

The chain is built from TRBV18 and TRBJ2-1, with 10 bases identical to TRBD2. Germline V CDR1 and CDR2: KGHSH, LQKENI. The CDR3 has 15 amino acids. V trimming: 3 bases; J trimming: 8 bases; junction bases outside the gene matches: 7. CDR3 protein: CASSPLAGAGDEQFF. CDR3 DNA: TGTGCCAGCTCACCGCTAGCGGGAGCAGGGGATGAGCAGTTCTTC.

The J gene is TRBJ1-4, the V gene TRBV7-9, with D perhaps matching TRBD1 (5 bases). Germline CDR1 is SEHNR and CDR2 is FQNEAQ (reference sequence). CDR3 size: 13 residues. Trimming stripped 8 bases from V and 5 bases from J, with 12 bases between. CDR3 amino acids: CASGNRWNEKLFF. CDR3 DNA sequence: TGTGCCAGCGGTAACAGGTGGAATGAAAAACTGTTTTTT.

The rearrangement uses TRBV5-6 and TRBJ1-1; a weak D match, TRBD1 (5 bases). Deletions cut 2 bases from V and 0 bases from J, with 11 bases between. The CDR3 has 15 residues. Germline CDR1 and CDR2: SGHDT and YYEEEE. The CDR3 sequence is CASSLTDRLNTEAFF. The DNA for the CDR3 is TGTGCCAGCAGCTTAACTGACAGATTGAACACTGAAGCTTTCTTT.

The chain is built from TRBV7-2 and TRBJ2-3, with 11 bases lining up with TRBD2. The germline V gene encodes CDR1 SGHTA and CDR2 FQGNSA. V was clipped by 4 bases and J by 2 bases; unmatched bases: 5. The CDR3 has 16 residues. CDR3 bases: TGTGCCAGCAGCTCAGGGACTAGCGGTTACACAGATACGCAGTATTTT. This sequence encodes CASSSGTSGYTDTQYF.

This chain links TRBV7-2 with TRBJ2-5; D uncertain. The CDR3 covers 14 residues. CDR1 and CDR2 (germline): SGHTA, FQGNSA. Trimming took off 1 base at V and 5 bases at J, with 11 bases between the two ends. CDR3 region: CASSLGTQIETQYF. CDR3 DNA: TGTGCCAGCAGCTTAGGCACCCAGATTGAGACCCAGTACTTC.